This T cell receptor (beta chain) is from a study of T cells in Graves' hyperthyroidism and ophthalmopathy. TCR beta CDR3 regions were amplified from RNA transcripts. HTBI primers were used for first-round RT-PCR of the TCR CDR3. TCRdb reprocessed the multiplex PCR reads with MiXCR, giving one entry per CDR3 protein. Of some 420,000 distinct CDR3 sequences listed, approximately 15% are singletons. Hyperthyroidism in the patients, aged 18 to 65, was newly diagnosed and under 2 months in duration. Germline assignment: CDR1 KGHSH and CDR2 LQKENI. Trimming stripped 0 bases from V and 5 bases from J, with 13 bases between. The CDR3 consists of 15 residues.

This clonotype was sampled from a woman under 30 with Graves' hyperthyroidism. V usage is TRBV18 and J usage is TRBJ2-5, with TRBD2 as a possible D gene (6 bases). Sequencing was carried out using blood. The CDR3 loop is CASSPPRGAGETQYF. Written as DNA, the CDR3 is TGTGCCAGCTCACCACCGAGAGGGGCGGGGGAGACCCAGTACTTC.